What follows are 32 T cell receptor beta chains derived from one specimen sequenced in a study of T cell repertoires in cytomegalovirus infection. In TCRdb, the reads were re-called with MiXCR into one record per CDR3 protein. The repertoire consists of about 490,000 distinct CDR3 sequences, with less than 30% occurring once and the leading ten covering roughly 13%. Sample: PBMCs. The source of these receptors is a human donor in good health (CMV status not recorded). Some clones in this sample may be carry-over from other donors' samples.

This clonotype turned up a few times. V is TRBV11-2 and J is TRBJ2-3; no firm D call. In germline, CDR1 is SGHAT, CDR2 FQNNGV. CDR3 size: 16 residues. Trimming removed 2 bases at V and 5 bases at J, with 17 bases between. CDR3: CASSLIPSNLRDTQYF. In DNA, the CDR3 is TGTGCCAGCAGCTTAATTCCTAGTAATTTACGAGATACGCAGTATTTT.

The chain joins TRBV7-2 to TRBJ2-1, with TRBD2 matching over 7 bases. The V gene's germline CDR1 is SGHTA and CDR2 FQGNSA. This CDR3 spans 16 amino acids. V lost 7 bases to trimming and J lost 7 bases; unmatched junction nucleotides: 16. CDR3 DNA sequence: TGTGCCAGCACCCCCCCACCGGGCGGGAGCATAAATGAGCAGTTCTTC. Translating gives CASTPPPGGSINEQFF.

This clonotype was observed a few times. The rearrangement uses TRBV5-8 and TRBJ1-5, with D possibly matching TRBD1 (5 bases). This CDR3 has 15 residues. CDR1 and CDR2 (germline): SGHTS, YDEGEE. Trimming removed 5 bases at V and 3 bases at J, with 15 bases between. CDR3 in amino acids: CASRGSETDNQPQHF. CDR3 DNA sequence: TGTGCCAGCAGGGGCTCGGAGACAGACAATCAGCCCCAGCATTTT.

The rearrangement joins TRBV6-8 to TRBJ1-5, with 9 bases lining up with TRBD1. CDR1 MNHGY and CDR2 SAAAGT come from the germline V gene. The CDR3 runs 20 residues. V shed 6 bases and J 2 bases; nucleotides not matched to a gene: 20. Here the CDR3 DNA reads TGTGCCAGCAGACCCTCCCCCGGGACAGGGAAGGTTCGGGGCAATCAGCCCCAGCATTTT. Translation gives CASRPSPGTGKVRGNQPQHF.

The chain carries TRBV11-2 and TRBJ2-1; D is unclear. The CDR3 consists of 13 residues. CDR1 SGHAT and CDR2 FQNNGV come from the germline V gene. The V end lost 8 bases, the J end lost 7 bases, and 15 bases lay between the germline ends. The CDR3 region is CASASERVNEQFF. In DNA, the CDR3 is TGTGCCAGCGCTTCAGAGCGAGTGAATGAGCAGTTCTTC.

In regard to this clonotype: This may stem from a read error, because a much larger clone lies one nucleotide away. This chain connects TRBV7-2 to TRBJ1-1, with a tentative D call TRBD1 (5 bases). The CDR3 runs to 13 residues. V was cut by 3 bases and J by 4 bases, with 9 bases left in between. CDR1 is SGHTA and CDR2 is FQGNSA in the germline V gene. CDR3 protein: CASSFGTITEAFF. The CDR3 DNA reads TGTGCCAGCAGCTTCGGGACTATCACTGAAGCTTTCTTT.

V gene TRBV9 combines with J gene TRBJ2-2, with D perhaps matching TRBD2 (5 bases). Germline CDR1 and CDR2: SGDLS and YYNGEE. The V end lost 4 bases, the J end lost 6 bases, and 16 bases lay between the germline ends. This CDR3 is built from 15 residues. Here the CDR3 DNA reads TGTGCCAGCAGCCCCCGGGATCAGCGTCCCGGGGAGCTGTTTTTT. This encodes CASSPRDQRPGELFF.

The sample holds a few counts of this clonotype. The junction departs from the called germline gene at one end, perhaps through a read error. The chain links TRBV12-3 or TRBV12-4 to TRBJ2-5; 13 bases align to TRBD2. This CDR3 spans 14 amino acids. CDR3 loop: CASSLGGLAGSEDF. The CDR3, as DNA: TGTGCCAGCAGTTTAGGGGGACTAGCGGGATCGGAGGACTTC.

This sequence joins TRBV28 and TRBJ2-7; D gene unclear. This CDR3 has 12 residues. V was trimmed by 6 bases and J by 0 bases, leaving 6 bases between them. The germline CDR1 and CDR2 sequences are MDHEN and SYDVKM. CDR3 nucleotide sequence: TGTGCCAGCAGCGTCACCTCCTACGAGCAGTACTTC. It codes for CASSVTSYEQYF.

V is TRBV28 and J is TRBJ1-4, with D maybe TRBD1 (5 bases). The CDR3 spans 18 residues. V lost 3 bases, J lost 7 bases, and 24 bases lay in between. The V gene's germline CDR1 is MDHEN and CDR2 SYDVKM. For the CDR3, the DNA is TGTGCCAGCAGTTTTGAGGGGTTGGACGGCAGGGACGGTGAAAAACTGTTTTTT. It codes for CASSFEGLDGRDGEKLFF.

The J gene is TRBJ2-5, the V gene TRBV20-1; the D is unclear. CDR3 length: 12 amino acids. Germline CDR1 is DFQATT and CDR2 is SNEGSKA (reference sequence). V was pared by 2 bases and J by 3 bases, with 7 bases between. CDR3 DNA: TGCAGTGCTAGATCCCCAGAAGAGACCCAGTACTTC. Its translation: CSARSPEETQYF.

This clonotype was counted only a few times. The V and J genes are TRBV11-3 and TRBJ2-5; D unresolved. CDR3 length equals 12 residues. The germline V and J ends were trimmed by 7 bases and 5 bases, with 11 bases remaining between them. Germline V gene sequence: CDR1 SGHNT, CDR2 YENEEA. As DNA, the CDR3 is TGTGCCAGCACCAAGACTGGGGAGACCCAGTACTTC. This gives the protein CASTKTGETQYF. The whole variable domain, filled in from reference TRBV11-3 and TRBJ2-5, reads EAGVVQSPRYKIIEKKQPVAFWCNPISGHNTLYWYLQNLGQGPELLIRYENEEAVDDSQLPKDRFSAERLKGVDSTLKIQPAELGDSAVYLCASTKTGETQYFGPGTRLLVL.

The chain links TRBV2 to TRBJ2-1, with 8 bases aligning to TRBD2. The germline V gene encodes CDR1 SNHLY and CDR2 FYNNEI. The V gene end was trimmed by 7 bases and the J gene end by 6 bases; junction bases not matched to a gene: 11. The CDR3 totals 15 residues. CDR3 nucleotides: TGTGCCAGCAATGGGTGGGCTAGCGGGTTCAATGAGCAGTTCTTC. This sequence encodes CASNGWASGFNEQFF.

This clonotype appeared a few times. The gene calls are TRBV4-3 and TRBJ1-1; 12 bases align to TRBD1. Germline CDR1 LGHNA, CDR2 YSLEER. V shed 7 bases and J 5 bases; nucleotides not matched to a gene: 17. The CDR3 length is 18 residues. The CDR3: CASNRWDRGRRWQTEAFF. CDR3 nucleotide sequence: TGCGCCAGCAACCGATGGGACAGGGGGCGCCGATGGCAAACTGAAGCTTTCTTT.

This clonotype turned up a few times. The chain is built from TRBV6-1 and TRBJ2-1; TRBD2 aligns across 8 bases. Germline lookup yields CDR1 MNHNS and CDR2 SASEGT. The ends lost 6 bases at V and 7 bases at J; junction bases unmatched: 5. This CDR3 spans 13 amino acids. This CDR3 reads CASRSSGSNEQFF. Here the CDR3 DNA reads TGTGCCAGCAGGTCCAGCGGGAGTAATGAGCAGTTCTTC.

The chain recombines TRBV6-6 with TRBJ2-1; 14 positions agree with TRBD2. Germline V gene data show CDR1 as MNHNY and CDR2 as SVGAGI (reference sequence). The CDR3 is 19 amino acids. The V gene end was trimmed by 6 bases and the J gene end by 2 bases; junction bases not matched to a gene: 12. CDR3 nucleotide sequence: TGTGCCAGCAGCAAAAGACTAGCGGGAGGGTCGAACACCTACAATGAGCAGTTCTTC. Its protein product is CASSKRLAGGSNTYNEQFF.

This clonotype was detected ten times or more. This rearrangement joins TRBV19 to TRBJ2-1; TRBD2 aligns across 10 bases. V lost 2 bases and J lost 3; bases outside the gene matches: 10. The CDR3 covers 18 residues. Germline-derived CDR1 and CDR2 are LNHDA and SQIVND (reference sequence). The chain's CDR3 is CASSIKAGGTPFYNEQFF. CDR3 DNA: TGTGCCAGTAGTATAAAAGCGGGAGGGACCCCTTTCTACAATGAGCAGTTCTTC.

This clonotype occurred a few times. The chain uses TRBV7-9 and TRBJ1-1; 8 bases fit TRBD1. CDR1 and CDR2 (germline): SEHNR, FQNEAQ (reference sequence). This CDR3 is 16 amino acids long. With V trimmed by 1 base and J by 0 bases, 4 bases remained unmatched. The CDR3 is CASSLELDRVNTEAFF. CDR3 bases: TGTGCCAGCAGCTTAGAGTTGGACAGGGTGAACACTGAAGCTTTCTTT.

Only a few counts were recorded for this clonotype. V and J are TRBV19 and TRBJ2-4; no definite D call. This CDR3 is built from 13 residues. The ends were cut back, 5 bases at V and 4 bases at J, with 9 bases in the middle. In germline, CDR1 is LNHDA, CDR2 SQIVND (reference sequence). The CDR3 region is CASSETLKNIQYF. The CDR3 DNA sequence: TGTGCCAGTAGTGAGACCCTAAAAAACATTCAGTACTTC.

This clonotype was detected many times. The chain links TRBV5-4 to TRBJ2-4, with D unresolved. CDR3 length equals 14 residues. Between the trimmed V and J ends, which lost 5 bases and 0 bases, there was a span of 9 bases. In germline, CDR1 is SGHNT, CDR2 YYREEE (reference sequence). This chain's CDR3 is CASSLELAKNIQYF. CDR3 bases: TGTGCCAGCAGTTTAGAACTAGCCAAAAACATTCAGTACTTC.

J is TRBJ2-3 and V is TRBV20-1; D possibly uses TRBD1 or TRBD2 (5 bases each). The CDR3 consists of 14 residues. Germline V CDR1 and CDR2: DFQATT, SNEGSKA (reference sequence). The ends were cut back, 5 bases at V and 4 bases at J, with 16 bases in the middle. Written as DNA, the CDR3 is TGCAGTGCTCCGGGGCGTGGCCGGGCAGATACGCAGTATTTT. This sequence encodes CSAPGRGRADTQYF.

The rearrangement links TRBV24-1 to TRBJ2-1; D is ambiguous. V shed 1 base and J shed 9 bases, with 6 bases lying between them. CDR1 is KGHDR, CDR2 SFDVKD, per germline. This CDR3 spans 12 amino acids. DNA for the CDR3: TGTGCCACCAGTGATTTCTTGGGTGAGCAGTTCTTC. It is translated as CATSDFLGEQFF.

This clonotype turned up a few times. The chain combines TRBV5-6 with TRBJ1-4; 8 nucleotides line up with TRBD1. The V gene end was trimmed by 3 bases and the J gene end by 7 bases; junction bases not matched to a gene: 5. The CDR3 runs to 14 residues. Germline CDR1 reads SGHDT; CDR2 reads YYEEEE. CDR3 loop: CASSSLDRAEKLFF. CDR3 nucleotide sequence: TGTGCCAGCAGCTCCCTGGACAGGGCTGAAAAACTGTTTTTT.

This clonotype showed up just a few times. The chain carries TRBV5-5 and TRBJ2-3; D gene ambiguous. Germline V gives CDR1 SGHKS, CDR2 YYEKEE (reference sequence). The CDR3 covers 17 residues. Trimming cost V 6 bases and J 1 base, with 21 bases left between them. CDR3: CASTSPPLALGTDTQYF. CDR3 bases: TGTGCCAGCACCTCACCACCCCTCGCGTTAGGCACAGATACGCAGTATTTT.

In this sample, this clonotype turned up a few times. The CDR3 DNA reads TGTGCCAGCAGTTTAACAGGGGTAGGAAACACTGAAGCTTTCTTT. Its protein product is CASSLTGVGNTEAFF. The chain is built from TRBV12-3 or TRBV12-4 and TRBJ1-1; TRBD1 matches 7 bases. The CDR3 covers 15 residues. V lost 2 bases and J lost 2; bases outside the gene matches: 5.

The DNA for the CDR3 is TGTGCCAGCTCGAAAGGCCCGCCAGAGACCCAGTACTTC. As protein: CASSKGPPETQYF. The chain couples TRBV18 to TRBJ2-5; D is unclear. Germline V gene sequence: CDR1 KGHSH, CDR2 LQKENI. This CDR3 is 13 amino acids long. The germline V and J ends were trimmed by 6 bases and 4 bases, with 12 bases remaining between them.

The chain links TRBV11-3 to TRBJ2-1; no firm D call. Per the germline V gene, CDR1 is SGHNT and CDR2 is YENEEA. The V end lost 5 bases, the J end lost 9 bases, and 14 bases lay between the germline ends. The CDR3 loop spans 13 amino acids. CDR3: CASSLKVGGEQFF. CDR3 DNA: TGTGCCAGCAGCCTAAAAGTGGGCGGTGAGCAGTTCTTC.

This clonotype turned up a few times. CDR3: CATSGVLDRNSYNEQFF. The DNA for the CDR3 is TGTGCCACCAGTGGGGTGTTGGACAGAAACTCCTACAATGAGCAGTTCTTC. V gene TRBV24-1 combines with J gene TRBJ2-1; a possible D gene is TRBD1 (6 bases). Germline CDR1 KGHDR, CDR2 SFDVKD. CDR3 length equals 17 residues. V lost 5 bases and J lost 0, with 16 bases in between.

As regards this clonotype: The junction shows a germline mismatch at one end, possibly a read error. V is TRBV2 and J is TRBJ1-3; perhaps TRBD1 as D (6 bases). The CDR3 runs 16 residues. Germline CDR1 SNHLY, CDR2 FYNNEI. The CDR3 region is CARSADLEGGRNTIYF. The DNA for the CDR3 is TGTGCCAGGAGTGCCGACCTGGAAGGGGGTAGAAACACCATATATTTT.

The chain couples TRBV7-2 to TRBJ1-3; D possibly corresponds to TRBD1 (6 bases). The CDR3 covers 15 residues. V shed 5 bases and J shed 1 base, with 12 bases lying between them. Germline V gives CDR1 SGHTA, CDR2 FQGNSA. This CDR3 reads CASSPDSHSGNTIYF. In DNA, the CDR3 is TGTGCCAGCAGCCCGGACAGTCATTCTGGAAACACCATATATTTT.

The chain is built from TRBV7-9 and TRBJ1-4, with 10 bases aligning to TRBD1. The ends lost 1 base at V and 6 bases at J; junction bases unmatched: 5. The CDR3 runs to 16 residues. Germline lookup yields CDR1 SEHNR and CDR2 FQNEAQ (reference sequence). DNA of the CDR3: TGTGCCAGCAGCTTAGAACGACAGGGGGCGTATGAAAAACTGTTTTTT. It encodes CASSLERQGAYEKLFF.

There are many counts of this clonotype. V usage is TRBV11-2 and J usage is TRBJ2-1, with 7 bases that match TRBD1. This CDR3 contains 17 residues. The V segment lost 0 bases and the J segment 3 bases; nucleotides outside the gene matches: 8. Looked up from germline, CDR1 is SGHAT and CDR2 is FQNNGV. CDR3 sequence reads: CASSLDPRGPGYNEQFF. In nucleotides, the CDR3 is TGTGCCAGCAGCTTAGATCCAAGGGGGCCCGGCTACAATGAGCAGTTCTTC.